Listed here are 5 T cell receptor beta chains from one sample, sequenced in a study of OX40 agonist ivuxolimab in advanced cancers. The method behind the library was the immunoSEQ multiplex PCR assay. This immuneACCESS table, as held by TCRdb, lists in-frame sequences with V and J called but not all clones. Of the missing ones, under half trace to an unresolved V gene in checked studies; the others have no known cause. The sample table contains some 19,000 clones; only one count was recorded for approximately 90% of them. The ten largest clones take up approximately 12% of the sample. Material: CD4+ or CD8+ T cells sorted from blood, obtained in a trial of the OX40 agonist ivuxolimab. The source of these receptors is an adult with an advanced solid tumor such as melanoma, head and neck, liver or kidney cancer.

The genes are TRBV19 and TRBJ1-1; no definite D call. Germline assignment: CDR1 LNHDA and CDR2 SQIVND (reference sequence). This CDR3 is built from 12 residues. The CDR3 region has the DNA TGTGTGACCAGGAGGTCGAACACTGAAGCTTTCTTT. Protein sequence: CVTRRSNTEAFF.

This chain joins TRBV4-1 and TRBJ1-5; D unresolved. Germline assignment: CDR1 MGHRA and CDR2 YSYEKL. The CDR3 is 13 residues long. Trimming took 0 bases from V and 5 from J, leaving 5 bases between them. The CDR3 DNA reads as TGCGCCAGCAGCCAAGAGAGGCATCAGCCCCAGCATTTT. This sequence encodes CASSQERHQPQHF.

This chain joins TRBV19 and TRBJ1-5; D is ambiguous. Germline assignment: CDR1 LNHDA and CDR2 SQIVND (reference sequence). V was clipped by 6 bases and J by 6 bases, with 15 bases between them. The CDR3 sequence is 14 residues long. Here the CDR3 DNA reads TGTGCCAGTAGCGAACTCCACGGGAGTCAGCCCCAGCATTTT. Translated: CASSELHGSQPQHF.

V gene TRBV4-1 combines with J gene TRBJ2-2; D is unresolved. Germline assignment: CDR1 MGHRA and CDR2 YSYEKL. With 7 bases removed from V and 0 bases from J, the gap between germline ends came to 12 bases. This CDR3 has 15 amino acids. The CDR3 here is CASKFADPNTGELFF. CDR3 DNA: TGCGCCAGCAAGTTCGCAGACCCGAACACCGGGGAGCTGTTTTTT.

The V gene is TRBV7-9, the J gene TRBJ2-3; 7 bases map to TRBD1. Germline lookup yields CDR1 SEHNR and CDR2 FQNEAQ (reference sequence). CDR3 length equals 13 residues. Trimming removed 7 bases from V and 2 bases from J; junction bases left unmatched: 3. The CDR3 here is CASNGQVTDTQYF. Here the CDR3 DNA reads TGTGCCAGCAACGGACAGGTCACAGATACGCAGTATTTT.